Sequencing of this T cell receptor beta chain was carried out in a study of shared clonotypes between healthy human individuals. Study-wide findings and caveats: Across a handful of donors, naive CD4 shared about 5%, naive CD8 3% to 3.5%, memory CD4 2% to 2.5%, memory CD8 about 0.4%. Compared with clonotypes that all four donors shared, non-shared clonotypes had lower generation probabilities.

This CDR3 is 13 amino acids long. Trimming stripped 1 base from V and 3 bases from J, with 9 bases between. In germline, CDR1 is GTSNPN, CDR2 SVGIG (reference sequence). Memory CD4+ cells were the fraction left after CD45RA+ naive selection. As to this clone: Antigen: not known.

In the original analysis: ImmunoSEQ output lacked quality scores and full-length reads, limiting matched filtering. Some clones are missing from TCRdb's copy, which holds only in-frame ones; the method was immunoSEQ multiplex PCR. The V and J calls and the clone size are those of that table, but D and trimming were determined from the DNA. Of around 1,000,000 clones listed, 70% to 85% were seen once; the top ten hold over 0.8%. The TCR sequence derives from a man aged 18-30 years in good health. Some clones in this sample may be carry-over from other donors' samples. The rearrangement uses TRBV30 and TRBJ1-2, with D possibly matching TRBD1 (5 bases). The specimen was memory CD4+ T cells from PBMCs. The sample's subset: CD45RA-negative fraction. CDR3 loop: CAWSGDSYYGYTF. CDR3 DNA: TGTGCCTGGAGTGGCGACAGCTACTATGGCTACACCTTC. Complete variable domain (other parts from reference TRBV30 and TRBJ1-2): SQTIHQWPATLVQPVGSPLSLECTVEGTSNPNLYWYRQAAGRGLQLLFYSVGIGQISSEVPQNLSASRPQDRQFILSSKKLLLSDSGFYLCAWSGDSYYGYTFGSGTRLTVV.